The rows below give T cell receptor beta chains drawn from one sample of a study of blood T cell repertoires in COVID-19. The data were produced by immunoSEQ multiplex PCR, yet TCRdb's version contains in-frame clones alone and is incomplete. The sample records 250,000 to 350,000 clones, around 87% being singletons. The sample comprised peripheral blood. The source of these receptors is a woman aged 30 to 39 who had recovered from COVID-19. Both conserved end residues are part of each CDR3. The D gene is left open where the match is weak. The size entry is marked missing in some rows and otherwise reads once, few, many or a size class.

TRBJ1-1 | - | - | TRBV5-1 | TGCGCCAGCAGCTTGGGGGAACCGGGACTAACCAGTAACACTGAAGCTTTCTTT | CASSLGEPGLTSNTEAFF
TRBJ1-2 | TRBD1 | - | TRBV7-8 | TGTGCCAGCAGCTCAAGGACAGGGGGCTATGGCTACACCTTC | CASSSRTGGYGYTF
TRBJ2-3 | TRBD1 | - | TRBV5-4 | TGTGCCAGCAGCTCGATGACAGGGAGCACAGATACGCAGTATTTT | CASSSMTGSTDTQYF
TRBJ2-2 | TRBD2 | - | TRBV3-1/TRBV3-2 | TGTGCCAGCAGCCGGCGACTAGCGGACACCGGGGAGCTGTTTTTT | CASSRRLADTGELFF
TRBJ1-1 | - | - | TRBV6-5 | TGTGCCAGCAGGTTCCGAGGCAATACTGAAGCTTTCTTT | CASRFRGNTEAFF
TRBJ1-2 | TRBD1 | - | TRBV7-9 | TGTGCCAGCAGCTTGGGGACAGATGGCTACACCTTC | CASSLGTDGYTF
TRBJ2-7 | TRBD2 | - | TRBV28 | TGTGCCAGCAGCTGGGGACTAGCGGACTCCAAACTCTCCTACGAGCAGTACTTC | CASSWGLADSKLSYEQYF
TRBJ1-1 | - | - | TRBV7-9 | TGTGCCAGCAGCTTAGTGTTCAGTAACACTGAAGCTTTCTTT | CASSLVFSNTEAFF
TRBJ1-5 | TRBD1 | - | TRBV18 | TGTGCCAGCTCACCCGGGGGACAGATCAATCAGCCCCAGCATTTT | CASSPGGQINQPQHF
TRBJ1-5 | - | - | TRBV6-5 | TGTGCCAGCAGCGAGGTTCCGCCCCTAAGTCAGCCCCAGCATTTT | CASSEVPPLSQPQHF
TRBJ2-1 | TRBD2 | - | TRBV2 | TGTGCCAGCAGTGCCAGACTAGCGGGAGGTGTCAATGAGCAGTTCTTC | CASSARLAGGVNEQFF
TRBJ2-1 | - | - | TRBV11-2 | TGTGCCAGCAGGCTAGTAGGAGGGCCTTTTAATGAGCAGTTCTTC | CASRLVGGPFNEQFF
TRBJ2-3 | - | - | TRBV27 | TGTGCCAGCAGTTTATTGGGCAGGGGTGCAGATACGCAGTATTTT | CASSLLGRGADTQYF
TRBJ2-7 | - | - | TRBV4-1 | TGCGCCAGCAGCCAGTTCACAGGGAGCTCCTACGAGCAGTACTTC | CASSQFTGSSYEQYF
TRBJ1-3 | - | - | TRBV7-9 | TGTGCCAGCAGCAGAATAACAGGGCGCTCTGGAAACACCATATATTTT | CASSRITGRSGNTIYF
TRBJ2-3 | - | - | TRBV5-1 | TGCGCCAGCAGCGAGGATAACACAGATACGCAGTATTTT | CASSEDNTDTQYF
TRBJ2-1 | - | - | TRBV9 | TGTGCCAGCAGCGTAGCTAACCCTCTAAGCTACAATGAGCAGTTCTTC | CASSVANPLSYNEQFF
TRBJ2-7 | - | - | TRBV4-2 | TGTGCCAGCAGTCCGGGAGAGGCCTACGAGCAGTACTTC | CASSPGEAYEQYF
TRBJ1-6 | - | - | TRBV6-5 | TGTGCCAGCAGAACACAGGGCGAGGGTTCACCCCTCCACTTT | CASRTQGEGSPLHF
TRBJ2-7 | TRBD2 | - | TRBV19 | TGTGCCAGTAGTATACTAGCGGGAGCCCCACCCGTCGAGCAGTACTTC | CASSILAGAPPVEQYF
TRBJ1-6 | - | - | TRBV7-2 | TGTGCCAGCAATCGTGGGGGGGGAGGAAATTCACCCCTCCACTTT | CASNRGGGGNSPLHF
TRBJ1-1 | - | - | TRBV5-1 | TGCGCCAGCAGCTTGGGGGTAGGGGGATTGGATGCTTTCTTT | CASSLGVGGLDAFF
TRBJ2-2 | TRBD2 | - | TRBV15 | TGTGCCACCAGCACCTCTAGCGGGAGAGAGACCGGGGAGCTGTTTTTT | CATSTSSGRETGELFF
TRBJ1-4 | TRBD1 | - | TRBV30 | TGTGCCTGGAGACAGGGGGTCGGTGAAAAACTGTTTTTT | CAWRQGVGEKLFF
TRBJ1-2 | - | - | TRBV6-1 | TGTGCCAGCAGTGACCAAACAGGGAACTATGGCTACACCTTC | CASSDQTGNYGYTF
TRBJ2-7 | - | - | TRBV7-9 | TGTGCCAGCAGCTCATTCGACCGGACAGTCTACGAGCAGTACTTC | CASSSFDRTVYEQYF
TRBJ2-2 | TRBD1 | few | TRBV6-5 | TGTGCCAGCAGTTACCGAAGGACAGGGACCGGGGAGCTGTTTTTT | CASSYRRTGTGELFF
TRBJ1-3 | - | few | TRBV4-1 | TGCGCCAGCAGCCAAGATCGCACTTCTGGAAACACCATATATTTT | CASSQDRTSGNTIYF
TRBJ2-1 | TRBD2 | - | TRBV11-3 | TGTGCCAGCAGCCTACGGTCGGGAGGGGGTAATGAGCAGTTCTTC | CASSLRSGGGNEQFF
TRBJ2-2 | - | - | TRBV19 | TGTGCCAGTAGTATAGTGGCAGGCACCGGGGAGCTGTTTTTT | CASSIVAGTGELFF
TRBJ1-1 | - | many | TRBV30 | TGTGCCTTTAGCGAGAACACTGAAGCTTTCTTT | CAFSENTEAFF
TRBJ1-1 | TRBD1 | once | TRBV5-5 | TGTGCCAGCAGCGAAACAGGGGGCGCGAACACTGAAGCTTTCTTT | CASSETGGANTEAFF
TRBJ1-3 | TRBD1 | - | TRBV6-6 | TGTGCCAGCAGGAGAGGGACAGGGGGCTACCTAAACACCATATATTTT | CASRRGTGGYLNTIYF
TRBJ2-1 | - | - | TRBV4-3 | TGCGCCAGCAGCCCCCAGGGGGGCACGTCCTACAATGAGCAGTTCTTC | CASSPQGGTSYNEQFF
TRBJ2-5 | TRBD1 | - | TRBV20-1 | TGCAGTGCTAGTCCAGGGGGAGAGACCCAGTACTTC | CSASPGGETQYF
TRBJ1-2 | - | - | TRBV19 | TGTGCCAGTAGTATAGATCTCGGGGCAGGGGAAAGCTATGGCTACACCTTC | CASSIDLGAGESYGYTF
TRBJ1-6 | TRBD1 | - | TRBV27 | TGTGCCAGCAGTTTAGGACAGGGGAATTCACCCCTCCACTTT | CASSLGQGNSPLHF
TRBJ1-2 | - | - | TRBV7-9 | TGTGCCAGCATCCACCTTGCAACGGGAGGCTACACCTTC | CASIHLATGGYTF
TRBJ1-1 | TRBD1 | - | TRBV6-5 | TGTGCCAGCAGTACACAGGGGTCTGGCACTGAAGCTTTCTTT | CASSTQGSGTEAFF
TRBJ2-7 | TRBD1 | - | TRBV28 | TGTGCCAGCAGTCCCCCGGGGACAGGGATCCACGAGCAGTACTTC | CASSPPGTGIHEQYF
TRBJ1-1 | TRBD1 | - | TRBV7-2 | TGTGCCAGCAGCTTACAGGGGGCATACACTGAAGCTTTCTTT | CASSLQGAYTEAFF
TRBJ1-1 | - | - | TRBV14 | TGTGCCAGCAGCCAAGAGATCAACGGTGAAGCTTTCTTT | CASSQEINGEAFF
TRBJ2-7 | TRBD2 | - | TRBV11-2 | TGTGCCAGCAGCTTAAACGGGGGGGCTCAATACGAGCAGTACTTC | CASSLNGGAQYEQYF
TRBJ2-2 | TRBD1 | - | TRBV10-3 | TGTGCCATCGCGAGTCGAGGGGGCGGGAACACCGGGGAGCTGTTTTTT | CAIASRGGGNTGELFF
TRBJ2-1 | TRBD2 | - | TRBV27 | TGTGCCAGCAGTTTATACCTAGCGGGAGGGCGCGGCGCCTACAATGAGCAGTTCTTC | CASSLYLAGGRGAYNEQFF
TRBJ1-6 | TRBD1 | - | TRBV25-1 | TGTGCCAGCAGTGAATCAGAAGGACAGGGGACGGATTCACCCCTCCACTTT | CASSESEGQGTDSPLHF
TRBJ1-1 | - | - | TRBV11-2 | TGTGCCAGCAGCCCCGGAAGGGGCACTGAAGCTTTCTTT | CASSPGRGTEAFF
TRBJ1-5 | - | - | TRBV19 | TGTGCCAGTAGTCCTTACGGACAGAGCAATCAGCCCCAGCATTTT | CASSPYGQSNQPQHF
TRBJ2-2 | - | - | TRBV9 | TGTGCCAGCAGCGTAGCTTCTAGCAGTACGTCCAGCGGGGAGCTGTTTTTT | CASSVASSSTSSGELFF